The source of this T cell receptor beta chain is a study of regulatory T cells in long-lasting Graves disease. Time point indicated: newly diagnosed GD, antithyroid drugs for less than 3 months. From RNA extracted from PBMCs, the TCR library was made. The patients included were those that came from an endocrinology department in Xi'an, China. Arm-PCR of CDR3 regions and iRepertoire HTBI primers were used to build TCR beta libraries. TCRdb passed the multiplex PCR reads through MiXCR, listing each CDR3 protein once. Counted here are approximately 470,000 distinct CDR3 sequences, 15% to 20% occurring once; the ten biggest clones make up approximately 12%. This clonotype appeared many times. These data also featured in a second study, about T cells in Graves' hyperthyroidism and ophthalmopathy. From that study: Ophthalmopathy was separated from stable hyperthyroidism by a 13 V-J model.

The material sequenced was peripheral blood mononuclear cells (PBMCs), taken at new diagnosis, from a patient treated with antithyroid drugs. The receptor was isolated from a man aged 35-49 years with Graves disease.

The CDR3 spells CASNGQGWGYEQYF. CDR3 DNA: TGCGCCAGCAACGGACAGGGATGGGGATACGAGCAGTACTTC. The chain couples TRBV10-2 to TRBJ2-7; the match to TRBD1 covers 8 bases. This CDR3 is built from 14 residues. J was trimmed by 4 bases and V by 7 bases; bases with no gene match: 9. The germline V gene encodes CDR1 WSHSY and CDR2 SAAADI.